The 26 T cell receptor beta chains given below trace back to one sample, sequenced in a study of OX40 agonist ivuxolimab in advanced cancers. Produced via immunoSEQ multiplex PCR; TCRdb's table is partial and in-frame only. The sample has 35,000 to 40,000 clones; over 60% are singletons. This specimen was CD4+ or CD8+ T cells sorted from blood, taken in a trial of the OX40 agonist ivuxolimab. The receptors were gathered from an adult with an advanced solid tumor such as melanoma, head and neck, liver or kidney cancer.

The rearrangement joins TRBV28 to TRBJ1-3; 7 bases agree with TRBD1. The germline V gene has CDR1 MDHEN and CDR2 SYDVKM. The CDR3 runs to 19 residues. J gave up 0 bases and V 2 bases, and 13 bases lay outside the gene matches. For the CDR3, the DNA is TGTGCCAGCAGTTTAACCGTGCCTTACAGGGGCTACTCTGGAAACACCATATATTTT. It specifies CASSLTVPYRGYSGNTIYF.

The chain carries TRBV30 and TRBJ1-6; TRBD1 matches 9 bases. This CDR3 is built from 15 residues. CDR1 is GTSNPN and CDR2 is SVGIG in the germline V gene (reference sequence). Trimming took 4 bases from V and 7 from J; bases not matched to a gene: 8. This CDR3 is CAWNPTGTGNSPLHF. CDR3 sequence (DNA): TGTGCCTGGAACCCTACCGGGACAGGGAATTCACCCCTCCACTTT.

The J gene is TRBJ2-4, the V gene TRBV14; D is possibly TRBD2 (6 bases). The CDR3 is 16 residues long. CDR1 is SGHDN, CDR2 FVKESK, per germline. The V end lost 3 bases, the J end lost 3 bases, and 15 bases lay between the germline ends. The CDR3 nucleotides read TGTGCCAGCAGCCAGGCGCGGGGCGGTGGCAAAAACATTCAGTACTTC. It encodes CASSQARGGGKNIQYF.

The chain joins TRBV7-9 to TRBJ2-7, with D unresolved. Germline V CDR1 and CDR2: SEHNR, FQNEAQ (reference sequence). V lost 5 bases to trimming and J lost 3 bases, with 17 bases between them. The CDR3 covers 15 residues. CDR3 residues: CASSRGRPGIYEQYF. Written as DNA, the CDR3 is TGTGCCAGCAGCCGAGGCAGACCGGGTATCTACGAGCAGTACTTC.

The V and J genes are TRBV11-2 and TRBJ2-1; 7 bases line up with TRBD1. The CDR3 is 13 amino acids. V lost 4 bases and J lost 6; bases outside the gene matches: 3. Germline assignment: CDR1 SGHAT and CDR2 FQNNGV. As DNA, the CDR3 is TGTGCCAGCAGCTGGGACAGTATCAATGAGCAGTTCTTC. It yields the protein CASSWDSINEQFF.

The V and J genes are TRBV28 and TRBJ2-1; 11 bases align to TRBD1. V trimming: 7 bases; J trimming: 9 bases; junction bases outside the gene matches: 11. The CDR3 is 15 residues long. CDR1 is MDHEN and CDR2 is SYDVKM in the germline V gene. CDR3 nucleotide sequence: TGTGCCAGCACCAACAAGGGACAGGGGGGCTTTGAGCAGTTCTTC. It is translated as CASTNKGQGGFEQFF.

The chain joins TRBV7-9 to TRBJ2-7; 8 positions agree with TRBD1. Germline V gives CDR1 SEHNR, CDR2 FQNEAQ (reference sequence). Germline trimming cut 6 bases from V and 0 bases from J; bases unmatched to any gene: 7. This CDR3 is built from 15 residues. In DNA, the CDR3 is TGTGCCAGCAGGGTAACGACAGGGGACTCCTACGAGCAGTACTTC. Its translation is CASRVTTGDSYEQYF.

The chain joins TRBV19 to TRBJ1-5; TRBD1 aligns across 7 bases. Germline loops: CDR1 LNHDA, CDR2 SQIVND (reference sequence). CDR3 length equals 15 residues. V dropped 7 bases and J dropped 1; count of bases not matched to a gene: 7. The chain's CDR3 is CASKGRGQSNQPQHF. DNA of the CDR3: TGTGCCAGTAAAGGGAGGGGACAGAGCAATCAGCCCCAGCATTTT.

This clone has just a few counts. Other DNA sequences in the same sample also yield this CDR3. The chain combines TRBV5-6 with TRBJ2-3; D may be TRBD2 (5 bases). The V end was cut by 0 bases, the J end by 0 bases, with 8 bases between. CDR3 length equals 15 residues. Germline V CDR1 and CDR2: SGHDT, YYEEEE. CDR3 nucleotides: TGTGCCAGCAGCTTGGCCGGGGTTAGCACAGATACGCAGTATTTT. This sequence encodes CASSLAGVSTDTQYF. The full variable domain, rest sourced from reference TRBV5-6 and TRBJ2-3, is DAGVTQSPTHLIKTRGQQVTLRCSPKSGHDTVSWYQQALGQGPQFIFQYYEEEERQRGNFPDRFSGHQFPNYSSELNVNALLLGDSALYLCASSLAGVSTDTQYFGPGTRLTVL.

The CDR3 region is CASSLSTGQGTYEQYF. CDR3 nucleotide sequence: TGTGCCAGTAGTTTGAGTACGGGACAGGGGACGTACGAGCAGTACTTC. The rearrangement links TRBV19 to TRBJ2-7, with 10 nucleotides matching TRBD1. CDR1 LNHDA and CDR2 SQIVND come from the germline V gene (reference sequence). The CDR3 consists of 16 residues. Germline trimming cut 5 bases from V and 4 bases from J; bases unmatched to any gene: 11.

The chain couples TRBV5-6 to TRBJ1-1, with D possibly being TRBD1 (5 bases). This CDR3 is 14 amino acids long. Germline lookup yields CDR1 SGHDT and CDR2 YYEEEE. CDR3 DNA: TGTGTCTCAGCAGCGGACATCCTGAACACTGAAGCTTTCTTT. Protein: CVSAADILNTEAFF.

This clone was detected once. V is TRBV28 and J is TRBJ2-1; 14 bases are shared with TRBD2. CDR3 length: 17 amino acids. CDR1 MDHEN and CDR2 SYDVKM come from the germline V gene. Trimming removed 7 bases from V and 6 bases from J; junction bases left unmatched: 11. The CDR3 is CASTTGLAGERGNEQFF. In DNA, the CDR3 is TGTGCCAGCACCACGGGACTAGCGGGAGAACGTGGCAATGAGCAGTTCTTC.

This rearrangement joins TRBV28 to TRBJ2-1; 12 bases fit TRBD2. J was trimmed by 2 bases and V by 4 bases; bases with no gene match: 12. CDR3 length: 19 amino acids. Germline V lookup: CDR1 MDHEN, CDR2 SYDVKM. CDR3 residues: CASSSTSGSSFRTYNEQFF. The CDR3 region has the DNA TGTGCCAGCAGTTCGACTAGCGGGAGTTCATTTAGGACCTACAATGAGCAGTTCTTC.

V gene TRBV29-1 combines with J gene TRBJ2-3; D possibly corresponds to TRBD2 (7 bases). V lost 4 bases to trimming and J lost 3 bases, with 11 bases between them. Germline V lookup: CDR1 SQVTM, CDR2 ANQGSEA. This CDR3 spans 13 amino acids. CDR3 nucleotide sequence: TGCAGCGTTGGGAAGGGGGGGACAGATACGCAGTATTTT. Translation gives CSVGKGGTDTQYF.

The rearrangement joins TRBV7-8 to TRBJ2-5; D not certain. V was cut by 6 bases and J by 1 base, with 9 bases left in between. The CDR3 loop spans 13 amino acids. Germline assignment: CDR1 SGHVS and CDR2 FQNEAQ. The CDR3 here is CASRSTLQETQYF. CDR3 nucleotides: TGTGCCAGCAGGTCAACCCTCCAAGAGACCCAGTACTTC.

The gene calls are TRBV6-1 and TRBJ2-7; D is possibly TRBD1 or TRBD2 (6 bases each). This CDR3 region has 14 residues. V dropped 0 bases and J dropped 3 bases, with 9 bases sitting between them. Germline CDR1 MNHNS, CDR2 SASEGT. CDR3 amino acids: CASSEARGLYEQYF. CDR3 DNA sequence: TGTGCCAGCAGTGAAGCTCGGGGGCTCTACGAGCAGTACTTC.

The chain couples TRBV6-5 to TRBJ2-7; possible D gene TRBD2, 5 bases. Germline CDR1 is MNHEY and CDR2 is SVGAGI. CDR3 length: 16 amino acids. Trimming stripped 0 bases from V and 2 bases from J, with 14 bases between. The DNA for the CDR3 is TGTGCCAGCAGTTACTCGGGAGCAGGAGATACCTACGAGCAGTACTTC. This codes for CASSYSGAGDTYEQYF.

The chain links TRBV6-5 to TRBJ2-7, with D uncertain. The ends were cut back, 2 bases at V and 3 bases at J, with 8 bases in the middle. The germline gives CDR1 MNHEY, CDR2 SVGAGI. The CDR3 is 13 amino acids. The CDR3 sequence: CASSYRRLYEQYF. In DNA form, the CDR3 reads TGTGCCAGCAGTTACAGGCGGCTCTACGAGCAGTACTTC.

This clone is a singleton in its sample. The chain has TRBV19 and TRBJ2-5, with unresolved D. The J call may be wrong; the DNA end is better matched by TRBJ2-7. The germline V gene has CDR1 LNHDA and CDR2 SQIVND (reference sequence). CDR3 length: 13 residues. The CDR3 here is CASSISPNFEQYF. Written as DNA, the CDR3 is TGTGCCAGTAGTATCTCGCCGAACTTCGAGCAGTACTTC.

This chain links TRBV5-8 with TRBJ1-1, with D perhaps matching TRBD1 (5 bases). Germline V lookup: CDR1 SGHTS, CDR2 YDEGEE. CDR3 length: 15 amino acids. Trimming removed 3 bases at V and 5 bases at J, with 17 bases between. The CDR3: CASSSRGLSGTEAFF. The CDR3, as DNA: TGTGCCAGCAGCTCACGGGGCCTCAGCGGAACTGAAGCTTTCTTT.

The chain combines TRBV4-1 with TRBJ2-3, with 8 bases fitting TRBD2. Trimming cost V 1 base and J 6 bases; bases outside gene matches: 12. Germline V CDR1 and CDR2: MGHRA, YSYEKL. The CDR3 is 17 amino acids. CDR3 region: CASSQGAKLAAGDTQYF. The CDR3 bases are TGCGCCAGCAGCCAAGGAGCTAAACTAGCGGCAGGGGATACGCAGTATTTT.

The V gene is TRBV5-5, the J gene TRBJ2-2, with 7 bases fitting TRBD1. Trimming at V came to 3 bases and at J to 1 base, leaving 6 bases not matched to a gene. CDR1 SGHKS and CDR2 YYEKEE come from the germline V gene (reference sequence). The CDR3 has 16 amino acids. CDR3 DNA sequence: TGTGCCAGCAGCTCGGCACAGGGGTGGAACACCGGGGAGCTGTTTTTT. Protein product: CASSSAQGWNTGELFF.

This chain links TRBV7-3 with TRBJ2-2, with D possibly called TRBD1 or TRBD2 (5 bases each). CDR3 length: 15 residues. Germline V CDR1 and CDR2: SGHTA, FQGTGA. Deletions cut 5 bases from V and 1 base from J, with 11 bases between. The CDR3 protein is CASSKGRQNTGELFF. The CDR3 DNA reads as TGTGCCAGCAGCAAGGGACGGCAGAACACCGGGGAGCTGTTTTTT.

This clone has more than one count but fewer than ten. This chain joins TRBV2 and TRBJ1-6, with TRBD1 matching 7 bases. Germline V CDR1 and CDR2: SNHLY, FYNNEI. After removal of 6 bases from V and 9 bases from J, the junction contained 11 bases not matched to a gene. The CDR3 sequence is 15 residues long. The CDR3 sequence: CASSAGDRASSPLHF. The CDR3 DNA follows: TGTGCCAGCAGCGCGGGGGACAGAGCTTCTTCACCCCTCCACTTT.

This rearrangement joins TRBV28 to TRBJ1-4; D uncertain. V lost 5 bases, J lost 0 bases, and 10 bases lay in between. Germline CDR1 and CDR2: MDHEN and SYDVKM. The CDR3 length is 15 residues. CDR3 nucleotide sequence: TGTGCCAGCAGTCCGCGTTGGGCAACTAATGAAAAACTGTTTTTT. It is translated as CASSPRWATNEKLFF.

The CDR3 DNA sequence: TGTGCCAGCAGTTTACCTCGTGCTAATGAAAAACTGTTTTTT. This encodes CASSLPRANEKLFF. The V gene is TRBV28, the J gene TRBJ1-4, with D hard to call. This CDR3 has 14 residues. The germline V and J ends were trimmed by 2 bases and 3 bases, with 7 bases remaining between them. Germline V gene data show CDR1 as MDHEN and CDR2 as SYDVKM.